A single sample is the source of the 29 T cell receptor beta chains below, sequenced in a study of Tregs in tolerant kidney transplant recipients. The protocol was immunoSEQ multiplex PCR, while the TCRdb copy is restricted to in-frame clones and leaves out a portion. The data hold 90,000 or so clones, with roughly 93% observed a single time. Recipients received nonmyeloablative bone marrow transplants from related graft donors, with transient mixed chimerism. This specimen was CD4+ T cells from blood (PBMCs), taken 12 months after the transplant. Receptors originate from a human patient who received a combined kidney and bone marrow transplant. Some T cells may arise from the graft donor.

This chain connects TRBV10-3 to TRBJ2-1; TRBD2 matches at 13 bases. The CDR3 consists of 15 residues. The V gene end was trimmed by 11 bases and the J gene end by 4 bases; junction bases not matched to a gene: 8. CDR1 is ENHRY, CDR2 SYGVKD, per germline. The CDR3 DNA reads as TGTGCCGGACTAGCGGGAGAATTCAAGTACAATGAGCAGTTCTTC. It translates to CAGLAGEFKYNEQFF.

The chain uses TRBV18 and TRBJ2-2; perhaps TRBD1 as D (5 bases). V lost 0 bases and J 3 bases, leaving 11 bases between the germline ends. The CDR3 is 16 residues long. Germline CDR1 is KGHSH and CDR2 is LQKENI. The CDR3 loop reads CASSPPGRDDTGELFF. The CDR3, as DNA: TGTGCCAGCTCACCACCGGGCAGGGATGACACCGGGGAGCTGTTTTTT.

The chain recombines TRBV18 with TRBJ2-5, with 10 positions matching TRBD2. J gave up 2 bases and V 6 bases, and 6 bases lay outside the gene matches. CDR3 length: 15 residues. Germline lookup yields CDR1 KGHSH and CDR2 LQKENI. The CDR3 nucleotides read TGTGCCAGCTCGCCCCCTAGCGGGGGACAAGAGACCCAGTACTTC. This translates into CASSPPSGGQETQYF. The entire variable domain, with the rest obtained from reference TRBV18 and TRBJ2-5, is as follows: NAGVMQNPRHLVRRRGQEARLRCSPMKGHSHVYWYRQLPEEGLKFMVYLQKENIIDESGMPKERFSAEFPKEGPSILRIQQVVRGDSAAYFCASSPPSGGQETQYFGPGTRLLVL.

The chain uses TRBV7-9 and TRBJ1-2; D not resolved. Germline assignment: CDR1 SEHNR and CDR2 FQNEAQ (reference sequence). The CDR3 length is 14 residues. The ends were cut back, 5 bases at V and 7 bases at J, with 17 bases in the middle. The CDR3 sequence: CASSPSETRGGYTF. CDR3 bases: TGTGCCAGCAGCCCGAGTGAGACTAGAGGTGGCTACACCTTC. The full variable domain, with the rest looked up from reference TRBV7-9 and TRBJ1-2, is DTGVSQNPRHKITKRGQNVTFRCDPISEHNRLYWYRQTLGQGPEFLTYFQNEAQLEKSRLLSDRFSAERPKGSFSTLEIQRTEQGDSAMYLCASSPSETRGGYTFGSGTRLTVV.

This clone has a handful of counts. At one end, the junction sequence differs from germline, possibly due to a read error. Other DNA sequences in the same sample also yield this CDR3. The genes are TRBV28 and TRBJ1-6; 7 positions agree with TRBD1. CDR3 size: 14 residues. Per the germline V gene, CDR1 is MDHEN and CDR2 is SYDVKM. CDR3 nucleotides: TGTGCCAGCAGCCTGGGACAGAAAGATTCCCCCCTCCACTTT. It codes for CASSLGQKDSPLHF.

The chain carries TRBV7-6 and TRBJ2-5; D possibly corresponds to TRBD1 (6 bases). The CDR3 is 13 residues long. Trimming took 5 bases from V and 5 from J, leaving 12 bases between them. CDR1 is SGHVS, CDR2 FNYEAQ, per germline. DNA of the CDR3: TGTGCCAGCAGCCCAACAGGGTGGGAGACCCAGTACTTC. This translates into CASSPTGWETQYF.

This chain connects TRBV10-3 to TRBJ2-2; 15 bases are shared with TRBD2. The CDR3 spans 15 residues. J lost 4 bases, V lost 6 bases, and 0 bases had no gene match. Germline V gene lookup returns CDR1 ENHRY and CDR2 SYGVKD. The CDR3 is CAIRGLAGGTGELFF. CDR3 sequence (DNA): TGTGCCATCAGGGGACTAGCGGGAGGCACCGGGGAGCTGTTTTTT.

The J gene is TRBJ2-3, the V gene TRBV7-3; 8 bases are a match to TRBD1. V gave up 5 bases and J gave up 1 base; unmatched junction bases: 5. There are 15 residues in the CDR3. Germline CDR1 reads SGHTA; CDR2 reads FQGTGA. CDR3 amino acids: CASSPPGQGTDTQYF. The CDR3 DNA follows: TGTGCCAGCAGCCCGCCGGGACAGGGCACAGATACGCAGTATTTT.

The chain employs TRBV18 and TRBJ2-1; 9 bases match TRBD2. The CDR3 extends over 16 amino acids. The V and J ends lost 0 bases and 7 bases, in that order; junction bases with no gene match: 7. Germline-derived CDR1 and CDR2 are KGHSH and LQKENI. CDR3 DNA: TGTGCCAGCTCACCACCGCCGGCGGGAGGGCCTAATGAGCAGTTCTTC. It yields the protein CASSPPPAGGPNEQFF.

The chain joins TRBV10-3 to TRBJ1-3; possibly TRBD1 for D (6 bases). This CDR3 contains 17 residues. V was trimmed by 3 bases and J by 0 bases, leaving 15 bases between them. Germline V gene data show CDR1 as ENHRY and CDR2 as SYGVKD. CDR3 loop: CAISDPGRGVSGNTIYF. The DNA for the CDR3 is TGTGCCATCAGTGACCCGGGCAGGGGAGTCTCTGGAAACACCATATATTTT.

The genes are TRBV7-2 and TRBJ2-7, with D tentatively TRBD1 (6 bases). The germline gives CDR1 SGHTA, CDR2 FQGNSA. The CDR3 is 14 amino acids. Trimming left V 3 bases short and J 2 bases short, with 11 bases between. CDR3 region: CASSFRTAPYEQYF. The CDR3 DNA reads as TGTGCCAGCAGCTTTCGGACAGCACCCTACGAGCAGTACTTC. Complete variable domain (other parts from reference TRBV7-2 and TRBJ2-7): GAGVSQSPSNKVTEKGKDVELRCDPISGHTALYWYRQSLGQGLEFLIYFQGNSAPDKSGLPSDRFSAERTGGSVSTLTIQRTQQEDSAVYLCASSFRTAPYEQYFGPGTRLTVT.

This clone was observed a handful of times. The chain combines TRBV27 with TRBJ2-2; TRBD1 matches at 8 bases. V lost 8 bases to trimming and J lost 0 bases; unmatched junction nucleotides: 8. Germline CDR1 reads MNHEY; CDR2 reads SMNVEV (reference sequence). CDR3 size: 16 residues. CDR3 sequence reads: CASLNLDRANTGELFF. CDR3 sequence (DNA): TGTGCCAGCCTTAACCTGGACAGGGCGAACACCGGGGAGCTGTTTTTT.

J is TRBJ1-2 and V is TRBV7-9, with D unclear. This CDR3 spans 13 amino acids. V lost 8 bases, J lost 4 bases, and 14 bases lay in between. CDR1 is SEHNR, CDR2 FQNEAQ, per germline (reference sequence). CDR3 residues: CASGSDGLYGYTF. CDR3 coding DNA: TGTGCCAGCGGGAGCGATGGGCTCTATGGCTACACCTTC.

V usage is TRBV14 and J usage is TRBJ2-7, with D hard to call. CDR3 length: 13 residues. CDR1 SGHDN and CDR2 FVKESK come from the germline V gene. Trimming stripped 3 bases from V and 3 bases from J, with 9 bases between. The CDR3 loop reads CASSHLARYEQYF. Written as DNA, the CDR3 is TGTGCCAGCAGCCACCTGGCCCGCTACGAGCAGTACTTC.

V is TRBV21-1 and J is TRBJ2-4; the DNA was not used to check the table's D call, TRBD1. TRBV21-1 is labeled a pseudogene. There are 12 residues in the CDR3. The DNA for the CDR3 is TGTGCCAGCAGCAATTCAGGGGGGATTCAGTACTTC. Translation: CASSNSGGIQYF.

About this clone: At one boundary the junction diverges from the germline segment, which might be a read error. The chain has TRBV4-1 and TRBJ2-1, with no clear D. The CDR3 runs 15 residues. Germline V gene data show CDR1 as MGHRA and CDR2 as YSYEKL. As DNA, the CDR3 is TGCGCCAGCAGGCACGTAGGTAGCTCCTACGATGAGCAGTTCTTC. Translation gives CASRHVGSSYDEQFF.

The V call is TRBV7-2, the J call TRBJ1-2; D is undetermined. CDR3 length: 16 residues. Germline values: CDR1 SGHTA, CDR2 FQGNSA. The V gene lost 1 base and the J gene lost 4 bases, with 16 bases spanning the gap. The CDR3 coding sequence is TGTGCCAGCAGCTTAGAGGCAAGGGAGCGACCCTATGGCTACACCTTC. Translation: CASSLEARERPYGYTF.

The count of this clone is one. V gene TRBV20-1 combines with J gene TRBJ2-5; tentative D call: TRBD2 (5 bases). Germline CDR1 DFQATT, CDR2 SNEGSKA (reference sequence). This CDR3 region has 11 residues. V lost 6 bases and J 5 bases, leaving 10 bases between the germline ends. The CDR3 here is CSARTGETQYF. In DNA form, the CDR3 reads TGCAGTGCACGGACGGGGGAGACCCAGTACTTC.

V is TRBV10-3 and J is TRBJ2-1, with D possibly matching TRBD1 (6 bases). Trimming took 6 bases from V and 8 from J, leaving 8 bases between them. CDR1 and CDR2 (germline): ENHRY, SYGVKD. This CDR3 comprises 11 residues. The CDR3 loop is CAIRDSYEQFF. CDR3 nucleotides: TGTGCCATCAGGGACAGCTATGAGCAGTTCTTC.

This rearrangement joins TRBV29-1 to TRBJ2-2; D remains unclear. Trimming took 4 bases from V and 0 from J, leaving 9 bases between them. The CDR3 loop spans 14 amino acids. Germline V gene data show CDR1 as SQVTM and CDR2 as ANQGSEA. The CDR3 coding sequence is TGCAGCGTTGTGGAGTATTCGAACACCGGGGAGCTGTTTTTT. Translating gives CSVVEYSNTGELFF.

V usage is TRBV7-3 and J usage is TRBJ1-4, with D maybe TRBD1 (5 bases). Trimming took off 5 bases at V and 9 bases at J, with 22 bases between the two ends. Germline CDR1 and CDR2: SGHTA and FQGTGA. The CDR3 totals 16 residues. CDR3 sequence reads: CASSNLGDLRVQKLFF. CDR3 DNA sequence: TGTGCCAGCAGCAACCTTGGTGATCTCAGGGTTCAAAAACTGTTTTTT.

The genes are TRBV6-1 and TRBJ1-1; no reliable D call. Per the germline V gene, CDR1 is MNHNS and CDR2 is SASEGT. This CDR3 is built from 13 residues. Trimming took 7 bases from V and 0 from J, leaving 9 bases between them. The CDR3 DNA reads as TGTGCCAGCATGAGGGAGATGAACACTGAAGCTTTCTTT. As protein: CASMREMNTEAFF.

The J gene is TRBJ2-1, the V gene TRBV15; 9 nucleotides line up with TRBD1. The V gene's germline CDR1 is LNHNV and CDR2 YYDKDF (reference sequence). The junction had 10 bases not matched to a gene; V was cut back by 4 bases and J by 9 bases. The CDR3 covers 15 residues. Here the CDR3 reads CATSTWTGVVSEQFF. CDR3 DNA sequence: TGTGCCACCAGCACCTGGACAGGGGTAGTCAGTGAGCAGTTCTTC.

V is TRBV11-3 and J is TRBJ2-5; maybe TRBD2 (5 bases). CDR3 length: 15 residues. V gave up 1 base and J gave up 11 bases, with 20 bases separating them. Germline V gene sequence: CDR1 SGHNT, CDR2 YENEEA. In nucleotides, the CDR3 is TGTGCCAGCAGCTTAGGTGAGGGTAGGGTGAGAGAGCAGTACTTC. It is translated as CASSLGEGRVREQYF.

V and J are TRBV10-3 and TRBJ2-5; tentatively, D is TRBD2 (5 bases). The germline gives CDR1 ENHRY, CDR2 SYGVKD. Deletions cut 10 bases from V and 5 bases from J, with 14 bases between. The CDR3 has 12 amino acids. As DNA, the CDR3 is TGTGCCACCGGACCGGGCGGGGAGACCCAGTACTTC. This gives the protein CATGPGGETQYF.

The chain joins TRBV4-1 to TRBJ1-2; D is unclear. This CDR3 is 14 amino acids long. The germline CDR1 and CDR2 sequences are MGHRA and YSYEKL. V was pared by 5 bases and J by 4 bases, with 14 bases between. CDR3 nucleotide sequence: TGCGCCAGCAGCAGCACCCGTAGCGGCTATGGCTACACCTTC. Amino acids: CASSSTRSGYGYTF.

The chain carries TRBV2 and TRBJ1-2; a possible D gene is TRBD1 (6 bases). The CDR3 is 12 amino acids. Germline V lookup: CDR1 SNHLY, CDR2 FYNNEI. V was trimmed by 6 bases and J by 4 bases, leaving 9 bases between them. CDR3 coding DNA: TGTGCCAGCAGCGGACAGTTCTATGGCTACACCTTC. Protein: CASSGQFYGYTF.

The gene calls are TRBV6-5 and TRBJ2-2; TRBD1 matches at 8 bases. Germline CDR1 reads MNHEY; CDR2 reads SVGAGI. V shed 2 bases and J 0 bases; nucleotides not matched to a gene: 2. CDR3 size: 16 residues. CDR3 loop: CASSYGQGANTGELFF. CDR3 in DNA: TGTGCCAGCAGTTACGGACAGGGCGCGAACACCGGGGAGCTGTTTTTT.

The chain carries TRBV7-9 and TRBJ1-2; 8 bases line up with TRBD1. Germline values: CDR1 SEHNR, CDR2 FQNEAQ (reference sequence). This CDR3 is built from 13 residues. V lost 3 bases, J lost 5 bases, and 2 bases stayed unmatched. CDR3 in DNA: TGTGCCAGCAGCTTTAGGACAGGGTATGGCTACACCTTC. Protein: CASSFRTGYGYTF. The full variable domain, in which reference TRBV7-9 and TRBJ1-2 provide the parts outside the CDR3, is DTGVSQNPRHKITKRGQNVTFRCDPISEHNRLYWYRQTLGQGPEFLTYFQNEAQLEKSRLLSDRFSAERPKGSFSTLEIQRTEQGDSAMYLCASSFRTGYGYTFGSGTRLTVV.